This T cell receptor (beta chain) was sequenced during a study of blood T cell repertoires in COVID-19. Study in general: From the United States, Italy and Spain came samples of acute and convalescent COVID-19. Sources were T cells, B-cell-depleted T cells, or PBMCs; the material itself was cDNA or gDNA.

In the original processing: Reference gene primer amplification yielded estimated nucleated cell counts. Measured with immunoSEQ multiplex PCR; TCRdb has only the in-frame clones, and not every one. The V and J calls and the clone size are those of that table, but D and trimming were determined from the DNA. Of 170,000 or so clones in the sample, more than 75% were seen once. Germline assignment: CDR1 MRHNA and CDR2 SNTAGT. Deletions cut 6 bases from V and 7 bases from J, with 7 bases between. This CDR3 region has 11 residues. Seattle participants joined during active infection and were tracked over time. This clone is a singleton in its sample.

The receptor comes from a woman between 70 and 85 years old with COVID-19, enrolled during active disease. This sequence joins TRBV6-4 and TRBJ2-1, with D perhaps matching TRBD1 (5 bases). Sequenced input: peripheral blood. The CDR3: CASSQGNEQFF. In DNA, the CDR3 is TGTGCCAGCAGCCAGGGTAATGAGCAGTTCTTC.